This TCR beta chain is from a study of blood T cell repertoires in COVID-19. Study at large: Specimens from acute and convalescent COVID-19 originated in the United States, Italy and Spain. The analysed material was cDNA or gDNA that came from T cells, B-cell-depleted T cells, or PBMCs.

This clone was seen more than once but under ten times. How the authors handled the data: Estimates of nucleated cell counts were drawn from the amplification of reference gene primers. TCRdb keeps only in-frame clones here, not all; method: immunoSEQ multiplex PCR. That table supplies the V and J calls and clone size; D and trimming were determined from the DNA. The table includes some 58,000 clones, approximately 80% detected once. Germline CDR1 is SGHTA and CDR2 is FQGNSA. The CDR3 is 13 amino acids. The V and J ends lost 3 bases and 4 bases respectively, with 9 bases between them. The V gene is TRBV7-2, the J gene TRBJ1-2, with D maybe TRBD1 (5 bases). This receptor was identified in a human donor in a cohort sampled during active COVID-19. Sequencing was done on a sample of peripheral blood. The CDR3: CASSFPQGYGYTF. The CDR3 nucleotides are TGTGCCAGCAGCTTTCCTCAGGGCTATGGCTACACCTTC. The full variable domain, its missing parts supplied by reference TRBV7-2 and TRBJ1-2, is GAGVSQSPSNKVTEKGKDVELRCDPISGHTALYWYRQSLGQGLEFLIYFQGNSAPDKSGLPSDRFSAERTGGSVSTLTIQRTQQEDSAVYLCASSFPQGYGYTFGSGTRLTVV.